The present entry profiles one T cell receptor (beta chain) with its context. These data are taken from a study of blood T cell repertoires in COVID-19. Study context: The United States, Italy and Spain supplied acute and convalescent COVID-19 samples. T cells, B-cell-depleted T cells, or PBMCs supplied cDNA or gDNA.

In the authors' methods: From reference gene primer amplification, estimates of nucleated cell counts were derived. The repertoire was sequenced with immunoSEQ multiplex PCR; TCRdb's copy has only in-frame clones and lacks some. V and J calls and clone size are given by that table; D and trimming were obtained from the DNA. The repertoire holds 300,000 to 400,000 clones, around 83% seen once, with 2.5% to 3.5% in the top ten. This TCR was sampled from a man aged 30-40 years with active or convalescent COVID-19. Input material: peripheral blood.

CDR3 residues: CASSTGTSLIHEQYF. CDR3 sequence (DNA): TGTGCCAGCAGCACCGGGACTAGTTTAATCCACGAGCAGTACTTC. This chain joins TRBV11-3 and TRBJ2-7; 8 nucleotides align to TRBD2. The CDR3 is made up of 15 amino acids. CDR1 and CDR2 from the germline V gene are SGHNT and YENEEA. Unmatched junction bases numbered 11, after V lost 5 bases and J lost 5 bases.